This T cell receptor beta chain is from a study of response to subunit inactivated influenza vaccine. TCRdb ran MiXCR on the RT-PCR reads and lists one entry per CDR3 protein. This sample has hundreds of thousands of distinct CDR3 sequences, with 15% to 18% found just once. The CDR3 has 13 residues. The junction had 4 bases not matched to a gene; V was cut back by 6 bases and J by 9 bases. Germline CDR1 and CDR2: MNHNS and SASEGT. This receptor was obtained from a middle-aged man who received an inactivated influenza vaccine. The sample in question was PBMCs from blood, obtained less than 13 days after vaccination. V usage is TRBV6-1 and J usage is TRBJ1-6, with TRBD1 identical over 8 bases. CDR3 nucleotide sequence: TGTGCCAGCAGGCACAGGGGGGGTTCACCCCTCCACTTT. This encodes CASRHRGGSPLHF.